This T cell receptor (beta chain) was found in a study of T cell responses to AZD1222 COVID-19 vaccine. The sample holds one count of this clone. Libraries were prepared by immunoSEQ multiplex PCR; TCRdb keeps only in-frame clonotypes and omits some of them. The table has 90,000 to 150,000 clones, around nine tenths seen once. The CDR3 is 13 amino acids. Trimming cost V 3 bases and J 5 bases, with 10 bases left between them. Per germline, CDR1 MNHEY and CDR2 SMNVEV (reference sequence). The starting material was peripheral blood, obtained on day 0 of AZD1222 vaccination. V and J are TRBV27 and TRBJ1-1; no firm D call. The clonotype comes from an adult in good health. The CDR3 nucleotides are TGTGCCAGCAGTTTTCGCGTTAGGACTGAAGCTTTCTTT. As protein: CASSFRVRTEAFF.